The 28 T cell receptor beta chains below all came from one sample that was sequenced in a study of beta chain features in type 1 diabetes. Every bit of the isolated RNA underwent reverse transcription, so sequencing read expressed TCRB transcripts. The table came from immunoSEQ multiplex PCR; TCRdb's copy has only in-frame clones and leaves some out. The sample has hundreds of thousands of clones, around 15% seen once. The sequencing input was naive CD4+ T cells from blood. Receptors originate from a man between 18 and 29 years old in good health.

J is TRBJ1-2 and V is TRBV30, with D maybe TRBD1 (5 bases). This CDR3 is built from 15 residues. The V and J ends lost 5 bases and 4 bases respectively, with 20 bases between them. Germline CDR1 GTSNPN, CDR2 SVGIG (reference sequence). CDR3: CAWGSYRGASYGYTF. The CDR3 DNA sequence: TGTGCCTGGGGCTCATACCGCGGGGCTTCCTATGGCTACACCTTC.

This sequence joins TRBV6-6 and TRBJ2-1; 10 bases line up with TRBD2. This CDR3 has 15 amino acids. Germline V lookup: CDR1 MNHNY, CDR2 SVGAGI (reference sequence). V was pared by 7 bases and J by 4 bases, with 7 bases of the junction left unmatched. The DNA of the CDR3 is TGTGCCAGCAAATCCGCTAGCGGGAGTTACAATGAGCAGTTCTTC. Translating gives CASKSASGSYNEQFF.

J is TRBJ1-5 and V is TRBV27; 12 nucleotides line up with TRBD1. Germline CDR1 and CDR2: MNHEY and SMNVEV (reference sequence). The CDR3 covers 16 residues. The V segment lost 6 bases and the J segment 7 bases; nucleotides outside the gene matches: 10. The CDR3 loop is CASRRVGQGAGQPQHF. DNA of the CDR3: TGTGCCAGCAGGAGAGTGGGACAGGGGGCTGGGCAGCCCCAGCATTTT.

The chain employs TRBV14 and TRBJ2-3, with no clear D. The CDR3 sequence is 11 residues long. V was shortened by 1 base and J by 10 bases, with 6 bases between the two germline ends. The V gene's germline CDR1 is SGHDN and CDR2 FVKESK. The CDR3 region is CASSQGLAQYF. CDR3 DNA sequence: TGTGCCAGCAGCCAAGGACTTGCGCAGTATTTT. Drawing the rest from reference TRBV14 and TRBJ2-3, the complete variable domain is EAGVTQFPSHSVIEKGQTVTLRCDPISGHDNLYWYRRVMGKEIKFLLHFVKESKQDESGMPNNRFLAERTGGTYSTLKVQPAELEDSGVYFCASSQGLAQYFGPGTRLTVL.

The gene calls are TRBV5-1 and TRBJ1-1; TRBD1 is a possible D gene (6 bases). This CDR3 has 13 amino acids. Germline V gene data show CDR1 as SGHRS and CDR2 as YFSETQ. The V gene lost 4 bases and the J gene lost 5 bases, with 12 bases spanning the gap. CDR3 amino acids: CASSLGGETEAFF. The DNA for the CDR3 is TGCGCCAGCAGCCTCGGGGGCGAGACTGAAGCTTTCTTT.

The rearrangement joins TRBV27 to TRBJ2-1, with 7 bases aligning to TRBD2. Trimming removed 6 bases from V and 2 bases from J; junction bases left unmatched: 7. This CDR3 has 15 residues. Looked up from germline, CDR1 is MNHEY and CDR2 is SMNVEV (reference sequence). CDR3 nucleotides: TGTGCCAGCAGCCAAGCGGGATTTACCTACAATGAGCAGTTCTTC. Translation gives CASSQAGFTYNEQFF.

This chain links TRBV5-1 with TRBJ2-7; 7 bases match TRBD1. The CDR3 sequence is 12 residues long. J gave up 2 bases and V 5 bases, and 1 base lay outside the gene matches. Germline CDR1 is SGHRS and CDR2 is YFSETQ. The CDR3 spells CASRTGPYEQYF. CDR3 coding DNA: TGCGCCAGCAGGACAGGGCCCTACGAGCAGTACTTC. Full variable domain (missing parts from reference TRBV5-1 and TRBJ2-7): KAGVTQTPRYLIKTRGQQVTLSCSPISGHRSVSWYQQTPGQGLQFLFEYFSETQRNKGNFPGRFSGRQFSNSRSEMNVSTLELGDSALYLCASRTGPYEQYFGPGTRLTVT.

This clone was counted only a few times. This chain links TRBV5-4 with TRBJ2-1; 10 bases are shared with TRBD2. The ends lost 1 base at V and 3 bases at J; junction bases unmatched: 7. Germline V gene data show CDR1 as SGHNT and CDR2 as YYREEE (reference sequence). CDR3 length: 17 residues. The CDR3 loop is CASSLSRGTSVYNEQFF. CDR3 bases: TGTGCCAGCAGCTTGTCGCGTGGGACTAGCGTCTACAATGAGCAGTTCTTC.

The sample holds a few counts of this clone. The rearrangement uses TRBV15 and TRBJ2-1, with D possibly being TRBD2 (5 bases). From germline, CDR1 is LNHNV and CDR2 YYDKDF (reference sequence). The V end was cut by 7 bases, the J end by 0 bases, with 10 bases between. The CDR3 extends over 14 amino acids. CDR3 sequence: CATTERSSYNEQFF. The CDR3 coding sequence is TGTGCCACCACTGAGCGGAGCTCCTACAATGAGCAGTTCTTC.

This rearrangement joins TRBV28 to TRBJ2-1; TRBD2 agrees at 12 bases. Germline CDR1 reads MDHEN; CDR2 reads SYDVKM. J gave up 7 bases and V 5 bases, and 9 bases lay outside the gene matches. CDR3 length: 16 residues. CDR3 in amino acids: CASSPILAGGRNEQFF. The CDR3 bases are TGTGCCAGCAGTCCGATTCTAGCGGGAGGGCGGAATGAGCAGTTCTTC.

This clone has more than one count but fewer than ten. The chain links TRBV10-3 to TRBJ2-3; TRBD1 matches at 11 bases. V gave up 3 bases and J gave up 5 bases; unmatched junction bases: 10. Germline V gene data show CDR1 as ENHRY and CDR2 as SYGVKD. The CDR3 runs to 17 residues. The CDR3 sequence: CAISDAGTGGRIDTQYF. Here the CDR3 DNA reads TGTGCCATCAGTGATGCCGGGACAGGGGGTAGAATAGATACGCAGTATTTT.

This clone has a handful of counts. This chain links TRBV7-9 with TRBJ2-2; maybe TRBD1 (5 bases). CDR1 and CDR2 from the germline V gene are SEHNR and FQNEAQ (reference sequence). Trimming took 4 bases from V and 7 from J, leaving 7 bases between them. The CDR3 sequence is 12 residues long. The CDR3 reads CASSSQGGELFF. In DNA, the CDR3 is TGTGCCAGCAGCTCCCAGGGCGGGGAGCTGTTTTTT.

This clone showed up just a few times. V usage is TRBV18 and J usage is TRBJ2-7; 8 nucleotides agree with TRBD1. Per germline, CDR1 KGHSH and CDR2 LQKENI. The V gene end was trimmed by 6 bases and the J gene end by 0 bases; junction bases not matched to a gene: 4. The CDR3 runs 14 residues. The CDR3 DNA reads TGTGCCAGCTCTCCGGGACAGGACTCCTACGAGCAGTACTTC. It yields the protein CASSPGQDSYEQYF. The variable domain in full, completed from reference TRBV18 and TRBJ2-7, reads NAGVMQNPRHLVRRRGQEARLRCSPMKGHSHVYWYRQLPEEGLKFMVYLQKENIIDESGMPKERFSAEFPKEGPSILRIQQVVRGDSAAYFCASSPGQDSYEQYFGPGTRLTVT.

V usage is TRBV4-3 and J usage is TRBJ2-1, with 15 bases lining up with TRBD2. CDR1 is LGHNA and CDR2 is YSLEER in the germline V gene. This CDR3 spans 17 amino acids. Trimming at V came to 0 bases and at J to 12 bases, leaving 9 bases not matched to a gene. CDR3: CASSQEGLAGGPTTQFF. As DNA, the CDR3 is TGCGCCAGCAGCCAAGAAGGACTAGCGGGAGGGCCTACAACGCAGTTCTTC.

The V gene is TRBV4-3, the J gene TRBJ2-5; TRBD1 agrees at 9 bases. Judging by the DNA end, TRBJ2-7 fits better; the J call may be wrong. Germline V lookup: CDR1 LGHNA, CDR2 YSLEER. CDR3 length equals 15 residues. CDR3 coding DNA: TGCGCCAGCAGCCAAGAAGGGAACAGGGGGCTCGAGCAGTACTTC. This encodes CASSQEGNRGLEQYF.

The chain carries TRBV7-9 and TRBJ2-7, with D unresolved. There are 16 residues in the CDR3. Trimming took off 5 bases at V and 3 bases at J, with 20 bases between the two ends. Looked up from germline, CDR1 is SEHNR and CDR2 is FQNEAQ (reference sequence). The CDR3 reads CASSPGSWSEYYEQYF. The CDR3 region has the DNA TGTGCCAGCAGCCCAGGTAGTTGGAGCGAATACTACGAGCAGTACTTC. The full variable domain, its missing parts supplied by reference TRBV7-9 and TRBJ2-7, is DTGVSQNPRHKITKRGQNVTFRCDPISEHNRLYWYRQTLGQGPEFLTYFQNEAQLEKSRLLSDRFSAERPKGSFSTLEIQRTEQGDSAMYLCASSPGSWSEYYEQYFGPGTRLTVT.

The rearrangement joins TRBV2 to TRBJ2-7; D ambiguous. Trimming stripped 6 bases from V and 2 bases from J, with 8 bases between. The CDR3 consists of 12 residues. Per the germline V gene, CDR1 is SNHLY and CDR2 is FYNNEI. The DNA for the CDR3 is TGTGCCAGCAGCTACAGTGCCTACGAGCAGTACTTC. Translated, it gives CASSYSAYEQYF.

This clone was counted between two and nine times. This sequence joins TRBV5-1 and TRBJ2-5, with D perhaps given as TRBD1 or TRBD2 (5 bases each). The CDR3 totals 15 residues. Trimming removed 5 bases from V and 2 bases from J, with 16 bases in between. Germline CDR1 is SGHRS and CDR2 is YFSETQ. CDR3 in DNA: TGCGCCAGCAGTTTCGGGACCCCACTGCAAGAGACCCAGTACTTC. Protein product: CASSFGTPLQETQYF.

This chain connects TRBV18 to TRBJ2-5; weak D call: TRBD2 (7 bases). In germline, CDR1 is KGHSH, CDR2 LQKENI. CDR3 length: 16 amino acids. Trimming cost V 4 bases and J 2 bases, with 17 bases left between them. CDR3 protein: CASSLLQGGPQETQYF. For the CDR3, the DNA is TGTGCCAGCTCACTCCTACAGGGAGGGCCTCAAGAGACCCAGTACTTC.

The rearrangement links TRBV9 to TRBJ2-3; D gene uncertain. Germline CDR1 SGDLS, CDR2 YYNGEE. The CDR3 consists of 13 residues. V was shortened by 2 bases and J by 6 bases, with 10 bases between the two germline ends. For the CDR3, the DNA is TGTGCCAGCAGCGTCAACCAGCCGGATACGCAGTATTTT. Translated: CASSVNQPDTQYF.

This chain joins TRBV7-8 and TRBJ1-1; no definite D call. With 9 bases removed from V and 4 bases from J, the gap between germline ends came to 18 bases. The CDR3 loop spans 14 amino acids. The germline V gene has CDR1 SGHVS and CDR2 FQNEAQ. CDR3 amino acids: CASRTSGIRTEAFF. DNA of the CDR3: TGTGCCAGTCGAACGTCGGGCATACGCACTGAAGCTTTCTTT.

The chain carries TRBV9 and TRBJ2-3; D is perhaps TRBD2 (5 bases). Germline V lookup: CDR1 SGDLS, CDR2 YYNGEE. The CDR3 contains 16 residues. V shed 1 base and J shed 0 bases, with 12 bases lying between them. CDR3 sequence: CASSVPRPGSTDTQYF. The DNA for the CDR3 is TGTGCCAGCAGCGTACCTCGTCCGGGGAGCACAGATACGCAGTATTTT.

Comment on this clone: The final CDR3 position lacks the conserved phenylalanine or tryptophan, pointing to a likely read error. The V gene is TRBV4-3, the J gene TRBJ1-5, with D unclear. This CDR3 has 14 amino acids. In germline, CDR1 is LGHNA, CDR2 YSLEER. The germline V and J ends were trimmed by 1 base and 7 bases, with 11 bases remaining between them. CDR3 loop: CASSQGTGRQPQHL. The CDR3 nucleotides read TGCGCCAGCAGCCAAGGAACGGGGAGGCAGCCCCAGCATCTT.

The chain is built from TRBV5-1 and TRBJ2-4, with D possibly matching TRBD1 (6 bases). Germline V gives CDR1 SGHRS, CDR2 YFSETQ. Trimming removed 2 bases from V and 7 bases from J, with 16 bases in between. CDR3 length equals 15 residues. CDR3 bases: TGCGCCAGCAGCTTCTCGCTGACAGGACGGAACATTCAGTACTTC. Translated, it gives CASSFSLTGRNIQYF.

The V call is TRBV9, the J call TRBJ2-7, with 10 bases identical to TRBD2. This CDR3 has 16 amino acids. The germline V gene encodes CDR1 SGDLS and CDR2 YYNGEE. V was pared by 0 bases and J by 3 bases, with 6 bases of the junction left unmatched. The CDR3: CASSVGPSGSVYEQYF. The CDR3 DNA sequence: TGTGCCAGCAGCGTAGGCCCTAGCGGGAGTGTCTACGAGCAGTACTTC.

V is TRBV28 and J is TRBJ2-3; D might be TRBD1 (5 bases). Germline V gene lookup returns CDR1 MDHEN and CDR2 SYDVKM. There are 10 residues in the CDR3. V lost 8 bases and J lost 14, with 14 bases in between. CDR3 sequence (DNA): TGTGCCAGCGGGGCACATAAGGTGTATTTT. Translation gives CASGAHKVYF.

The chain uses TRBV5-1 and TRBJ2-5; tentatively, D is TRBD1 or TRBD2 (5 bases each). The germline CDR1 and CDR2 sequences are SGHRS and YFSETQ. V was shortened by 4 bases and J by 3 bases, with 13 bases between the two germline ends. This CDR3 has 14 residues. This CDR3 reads CASSRDGEKETQYF. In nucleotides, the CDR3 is TGCGCCAGCAGCAGGGACGGCGAAAAAGAGACCCAGTACTTC.

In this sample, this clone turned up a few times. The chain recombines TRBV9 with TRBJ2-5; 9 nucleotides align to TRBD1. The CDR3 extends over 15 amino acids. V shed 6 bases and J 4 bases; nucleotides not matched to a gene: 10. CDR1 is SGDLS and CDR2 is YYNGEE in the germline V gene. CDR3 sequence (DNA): TGTGCCAGCAAGGCGGGGACAGGGAGACGAGAGACCCAGTACTTC. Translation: CASKAGTGRRETQYF.